The 2 T cell receptor beta chains below all came from one sample that was sequenced in a study of T cells in Graves' hyperthyroidism and ophthalmopathy. There were TCR beta CDR3 regions amplified from RNA transcripts. The primer set for the first-round RT-PCR of the TCR CDR3 was HTBI. MiXCR, run by TCRdb on the multiplex PCR reads, gives a single entry per CDR3 protein. The data hold about 600,000 distinct CDR3 sequences, with more than 15% observed a single time. The source material was blood. Receptors originate from a woman aged 40 to 50 with Graves' ophthalmopathy.

V is TRBV19 and J is TRBJ1-1, with D hard to call. Between the trimmed V and J ends, which lost 5 bases and 1 base, there was a span of 8 bases. Per germline, CDR1 LNHDA and CDR2 SQIVND (reference sequence). This CDR3 region has 13 residues. In nucleotides, the CDR3 is TGTGCCAGTAGTGCTACCAAGAACACTGAAGCTTTCTTT. Its translation is CASSATKNTEAFF.

In this sample, this clonotype turned up many times. This sequence joins TRBV12-3 or TRBV12-4 and TRBJ1-5; 9 bases align to TRBD1. The CDR3 consists of 18 residues. V shed 2 bases and J 5 bases; nucleotides not matched to a gene: 13. DNA for the CDR3: TGTGCCAGCAGTTTATTCCTCGGGGGACAGGGCTATTATCAGCCCCAGCATTTT. Amino acids: CASSLFLGGQGYYQPQHF.